These T cell receptor beta chains were read from a single sample in a study of cytomegalovirus exposure and HLA in healthy donors. Sequencing used immunoSEQ multiplex PCR; TCRdb keeps in-frame clones, though not all of them. The sample features 100,000 to 150,000 clones, with 1.5% to 2% in its top ten. Material: PBMCs. The receptors were gathered from a woman in her thirties or forties in good health and CMV-seropositive. Both conserved end residues are part of each CDR3. D genes are given only for firm matches.

TRBD1	TRBV5-4	TRBJ1-4	14	CASSPGQANEKLFF	TGTGCCAGCAGTCCGGGACAGGCCAATGAAAAACTGTTTTTT
TRBD2	TRBV27	TRBJ2-1	15	CASTPRREFHYEQFF	TGTGCCAGCACTCCCCGGCGGGAGTTCCACTATGAGCAGTTCTTC
-	TRBV14	TRBJ1-2	13	CASSQVPSGGYTF	TGTGCCAGCAGCCAAGTCCCCTCGGGTGGCTACACCTTC
-	TRBV19	TRBJ1-5	14	CASRPGHGNQPQHF	TGTGCCAGTAGGCCGGGACACGGTAATCAGCCCCAGCATTTT
-	TRBV18	TRBJ2-5	13	CASSPEGWETQYF	TGTGCCAGCTCACCGGAGGGGTGGGAGACCCAGTACTTC
TRBD2	TRBV19	TRBJ2-2	16	CASSARLAGVHGELFF	TGTGCCAGTAGTGCCCGACTAGCGGGAGTTCACGGGGAGCTGTTTTTT
-	TRBV5-6	TRBJ1-1	14	CASSLGTLNTEAFF	TGTGCCAGCAGCTTAGGGACTCTGAACACTGAAGCTTTCTTT
-	TRBV11-2	TRBJ2-1	15	CASSFNRDSYNEQFF	TGTGCCAGCAGCTTCAACAGAGACTCCTACAATGAGCAGTTCTTC
-	TRBV2	TRBJ2-3	14	CASSVGGSTDTQYF	TGTGCCAGCAGCGTAGGCGGGAGCACAGATACGCAGTATTTT
-	TRBV5-6	TRBJ2-1	14	CASSPRGAGNEQFF	TGTGCCAGCAGCCCACGGGGGGCTGGCAATGAGCAGTTCTTC
-	TRBV5-1	TRBJ1-3	14	CASSVQGSGNTIYF	TGCGCCAGCAGCGTACAGGGCTCTGGAAACACCATATATTTT
-	TRBV9	TRBJ2-6	18	CASRGDNPGYSGANVLTF	TGTGCCAGCAGGGGGGACAATCCAGGGTACTCTGGGGCCAACGTCCTGACTTTC
-	TRBV13	TRBJ1-2	12	CASSFSDYGYTF	TGTGCCAGCAGCTTCTCGGACTATGGCTACACCTTC
-	TRBV5-5	TRBJ2-3	14	CASSTSPGTDTQYF	TGTGCCAGCAGCACCTCTCCAGGGACAGATACGCAGTATTTT
-	TRBV6-5	TRBJ1-1	12	CASSRTWTEAFF	TGTGCCAGCAGCAGGACTTGGACTGAAGCTTTCTTT
TRBD2	TRBV7-3	TRBJ2-3	15	CASSLVAGGADTQYF	TGTGCCAGCAGCTTAGTGGCGGGAGGGGCAGATACGCAGTATTTT
TRBD2	TRBV7-9	TRBJ2-1	15	CASSLEASGRSEQFF	TGTGCCAGCAGCTTAGAGGCTAGCGGGAGATCCGAGCAGTTCTTC
TRBD1	TRBV19	TRBJ2-3	16	CASSIFETGSTDTQYF	TGTGCCAGTAGTATTTTTGAGACAGGGAGCACAGATACGCAGTATTTT
TRBD1	TRBV5-1	TRBJ1-4	15	CASSTNEGAKEKLFF	TGCGCCAGCAGCACTAATGAGGGGGCAAAGGAAAAACTGTTTTTT
TRBD1	TRBV11-1	TRBJ2-1	13	CASSLDRVSEQFF	TGTGCCAGCAGCCTCGACAGGGTTTCTGAGCAGTTCTTC
TRBD2	TRBV6-6	TRBJ2-1	16	CASSGGLADSYNEQFF	TGTGCCAGCAGTGGGGGACTAGCGGACTCCTACAATGAGCAGTTCTTC
TRBD2	TRBV10-3	TRBJ2-1	17	CAISESVGTSGDNEQFF	TGTGCCATCAGTGAGTCAGTAGGGACTAGCGGTGACAATGAGCAGTTCTTC
TRBD2	TRBV28	TRBJ2-5	14	CASSLLARGETQYF	TGTGCCAGCAGCCTACTAGCGCGGGGTGAGACCCAGTACTTC
TRBD1	TRBV19	TRBJ1-2	13	CASSYGQAAGYTF	TGTGCCAGTAGTTACGGACAGGCAGCGGGCTACACCTTC
TRBD2	TRBV13	TRBJ2-3	15	CASSQPTSGVDTQYF	TGTGCCAGCAGCCAACCGACTAGCGGGGTAGATACGCAGTATTTT
-	TRBV19	TRBJ2-7	14	CASSMRTEDYEQYF	TGTGCCAGTAGTATGCGGACTGAGGACTACGAGCAGTACTTC
TRBD1	TRBV7-9	TRBJ2-5	16	CASSLGGAGGRETQYF	TGTGCTAGCAGCTTAGGCGGGGCAGGGGGCCGGGAGACCCAGTACTTC
-	TRBV18	TRBJ1-5	14	CASSAKEVNQPQHF	TGTGCCAGCTCCGCGAAGGAGGTCAATCAGCCCCAGCATTTT
-	TRBV6-5	TRBJ2-7	14	CASSSPVDSYEQYF	TGTGCCAGCAGCTCGCCGGTAGACTCCTACGAGCAGTACTTC
TRBD1	TRBV5-1	TRBJ1-6	16	CASSPGTGRANSPLHF	TGCGCCAGCAGCCCTGGGACAGGGAGGGCCAATTCACCCCTCCACTTT
TRBD2	TRBV28	TRBJ2-1	16	CASSLLGIAGGNEQFF	TGTGCCAGCAGTCTCCTCGGGATAGCGGGAGGGAATGAGCAGTTCTTC
TRBD1	TRBV7-6	TRBJ2-5	14	CASSKDRGQETQYF	TGTGCCAGCAGTAAGGACAGGGGACAAGAGACCCAGTACTTC
TRBD2	TRBV19	TRBJ2-5	14	CASSRNTGGETQYF	TGTGCCAGTAGTCGAAATACGGGGGGGGAGACCCAGTACTTC
TRBD2	TRBV2	TRBJ2-7	15	CASRPGLAGSYEQYF	TGTGCCAGCAGGCCTGGACTAGCGGGGTCCTACGAGCAGTACTTC
TRBD2	TRBV27	TRBJ2-7	15	CASSLLREGAYEQYF	TGTGCCAGCAGTTTACTCCGGGAGGGGGCCTACGAGCAGTACTTC
-	TRBV21-1	TRBJ2-7	15	CASSLRLAGNYEQYF	TGTGCCAGCAGCCTCCGACTAGCGGGAAACTACGAGCAGTACTTC
TRBD1	TRBV6-1	TRBJ2-7	14	CASSRGQYSYEQYF	TGTGCCAGTAGTCGGGGACAGTACTCCTACGAGCAGTACTTC
TRBD1	TRBV29-1	TRBJ2-7	13	CSVGQGSSYEQYF	TGCAGCGTAGGACAGGGAAGCTCCTACGAGCAGTACTTC
-	TRBV19	TRBJ1-5	15	CASSMAAYSNQPQHF	TGTGCCAGTAGTATGGCGGCTTATAGCAATCAGCCCCAGCATTTT
TRBD1	TRBV18	TRBJ2-3	16	CASSPRETGGTDTQYF	TGTGCCAGCTCACCAAGGGAGACAGGGGGAACAGATACGCAGTATTTT
-	TRBV30	TRBJ1-5	14	CAWSGERDNQPQHF	TGTGCCTGGAGTGGGGAGAGGGACAATCAGCCCCAGCATTTT
-	TRBV11-1	TRBJ2-7	14	CASSLTAGSYEQYF	TGTGCCAGCAGCTTAACGGCAGGCTCCTACGAGCAGTACTTC
TRBD2	TRBV27	TRBJ2-7	15	CASSFTSGRTREQYF	TGTGCCAGCAGTTTTACTAGCGGGAGAACCCGCGAGCAGTACTTC
-	TRBV4-1	TRBJ2-5	15	CASSQGTSLSETQYF	TGCGCCAGCAGCCAAGGGACAAGCCTTAGCGAGACCCAGTACTTC
-	TRBV28	TRBJ1-2	13	CASSLSGAGGYTF	TGTGCCAGCAGTTTATCAGGGGCGGGTGGCTACACCTTC
TRBD2	TRBV10-3	TRBJ2-7	12	CAISGGGYEQYF	TGTGCCATCAGTGGGGGGGGCTACGAGCAGTACTTC
TRBD2	TRBV11-2	TRBJ2-7	17	CASSLRGLGGRAYEQYF	TGTGCCAGCAGCTTACGAGGGCTGGGCGGGAGGGCCTACGAGCAGTACTTC
TRBD1	TRBV5-1	TRBJ2-5	14	CASSIGQGQETQYF	TGCGCCAGCAGCATAGGACAGGGGCAAGAGACCCAGTACTTC
TRBD2	TRBV5-1	TRBJ2-3	16	CASRSGLAESTDTQYF	TGCGCCAGCAGGTCCGGACTAGCGGAGAGCACAGATACGCAGTATTTT
TRBD1	TRBV5-1	TRBJ2-5	14	CASRSGQGWETQYF	TGCGCCAGCAGATCCGGACAGGGCTGGGAGACCCAGTACTTC
-	TRBV27	TRBJ2-7	15	CASSQLTGLPYEQYF	TGTGCCAGCAGCCAACTTACAGGGCTTCCCTACGAGCAGTACTTC
TRBD2	TRBV2	TRBJ2-2	18	CASSAELGLAGPWWELFF	TGTGCCAGCAGTGCGGAGCTGGGACTAGCGGGACCCTGGTGGGAGCTGTTTTTT
-	TRBV7-2	TRBJ1-5	15	CASSSGPGGSQPQHF	TGTGCCAGCAGCTCAGGGCCCGGAGGGTCTCAGCCCCAGCATTTT
TRBD1	TRBV27	TRBJ1-4	16	CASSLNRGLTNEKLFF	TGTGCCAGCAGTTTAAACAGGGGGCTAACTAATGAAAAACTGTTTTTT
TRBD2	TRBV19	TRBJ2-1	15	CASSTLAGETSEQFF	TGTGCCAGTTCGACACTAGCGGGAGAAACGAGTGAGCAGTTCTTC